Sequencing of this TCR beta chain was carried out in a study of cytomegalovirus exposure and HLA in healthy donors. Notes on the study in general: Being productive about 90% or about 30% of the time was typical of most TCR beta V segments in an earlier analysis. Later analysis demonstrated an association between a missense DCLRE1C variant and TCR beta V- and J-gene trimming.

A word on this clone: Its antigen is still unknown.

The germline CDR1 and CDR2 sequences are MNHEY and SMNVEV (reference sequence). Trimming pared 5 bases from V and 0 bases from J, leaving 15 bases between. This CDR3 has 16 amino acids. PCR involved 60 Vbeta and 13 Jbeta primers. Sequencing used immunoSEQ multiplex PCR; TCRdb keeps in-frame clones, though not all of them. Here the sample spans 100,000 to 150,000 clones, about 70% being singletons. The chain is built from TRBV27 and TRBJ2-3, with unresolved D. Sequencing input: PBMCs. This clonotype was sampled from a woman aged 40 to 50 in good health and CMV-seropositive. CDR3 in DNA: TGTGCCAGCAGTCTTGACCAACAGCCTAGCACAGATACGCAGTATTTT. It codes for CASSLDQQPSTDTQYF.